The T cell receptor beta chain under discussion was sequenced for a study of Ad26.COV2.S vaccination and SARS-CoV-2 variants. Study-level information: The trial was COV1001 and the donor's arm was Ad26.COV2.S. Into the muscle, Ad26.COV2.S was dosed once or twice, 56 days apart. Points from the study as a whole: It was vaccine recipients, not placebo recipients, who had the higher spike-specific TCR breadth.

V was pared by 4 bases and J by 5 bases, with 23 bases between. The CDR3 extends over 17 amino acids. Comments on this clone: What it binds is unknown.

Indicated treatment: some 20 received Ad26.COV2.S at low or high dose, single or two shots; 5 received placebo; per-sample allocation not given. Material that was analyzed had been drawn on day 63 after the first vaccine or placebo injection. Its platform was an Ad26 vector, and its expressed antigen was Wuhan-strain SARS-CoV-2 spike. The method was immunoSEQ multiplex PCR; TCRdb's version includes in-frame clones alone and lacks a portion of them. The data contain about 320,000 clones, 70% to 90% of them seen just once; the ten biggest clones take up 1.9%. The TCR comes from a person between 18 and 60 years old who received the Ad26.COV2.S COVID-19 vaccine or a placebo. This specimen was peripheral blood, taken in a trial of Ad26.COV2.S vaccine versus placebo. This sequence joins TRBV23-1 and TRBJ1-1; the D gene is possibly TRBD1 (6 bases). TRBV23-1 is placed among ORFs of uncertain function. The CDR3 sequence is CASSPAKQGRRGTEAFF. DNA of the CDR3: TGCGCCAGCAGTCCTGCAAAACAGGGTAGGAGGGGAACTGAAGCTTTCTTT.